This T cell receptor beta chain was retrieved from a study of tumor and adjacent non-tumor tissue in lung cancer. Overall study context: Patients comprised eleven to twelve adenocarcinoma, a couple of squamous cell carcinoma and 1 small cell lung cancer. Whole-study findings and limits: In normal lung, the top 100 clones were significantly more dominant than in tumor. Higher tumor TCR diversity was associated with shorter survival.

The template was RNA from unsorted bulk tissue. The library came from three nested PCR rounds adapted from ARM-PCR protocols. TCRdb used MiXCR to reprocess the multiplex PCR reads, holding one entry per CDR3 protein. The repertoire holds approximately 100,000 distinct CDR3 sequences, with around 75% as singletons. As to this clonotype: Antigen specificity is unknown. No conserved phenylalanine or tryptophan is present at the end of the CDR3, so a read error is the likely explanation. The DNA is omitted, as the CDR3 cannot be located on it reliably, and the CDR3 follows TCRdb's listing.

The sample taken for sequencing was lung tumor tissue. The receptor's source is a woman aged 55-70 years with non-small cell lung cancer.

The CDR3 is CSARTSGTLYEEYI. This rearrangement joins TRBV20-1 to TRBJ2-7; whether TRBD2, the table's D call, matches the DNA was not checked. Germline V lookup: CDR1 DFQATT, CDR2 SNEGSKA (reference sequence). Ends included, the CDR3 has 14 residues.